Listed here are 17 T cell receptor beta chains from one sample, sequenced in a study of T cell responses to AZD1222 COVID-19 vaccine. Data came from immunoSEQ multiplex PCR; TCRdb stores just in-frame clones and leaves some out. The sample has more than 100,000 clones, 92% seen once; the top ten hold more than 13%. This specimen consisted of peripheral blood, obtained on day 0 of AZD1222 vaccination. Receptors originate from an adult in good health.

This chain joins TRBV5-5 and TRBJ1-2; 7 bases fit TRBD1. Germline trimming cut 0 bases from V and 0 bases from J; bases unmatched to any gene: 8. Germline V gene data show CDR1 as SGHKS and CDR2 as YYEKEE (reference sequence). The CDR3 has 17 amino acids. CDR3 in amino acids: CASSLGDSYKANYGYTF. The CDR3 nucleotides read TGTGCCAGCAGCTTGGGGGACAGTTACAAAGCTAACTATGGCTACACCTTC.

The chain links TRBV19 to TRBJ1-5, with D perhaps TRBD1 (6 bases). Trimming stripped 0 bases from V and 4 bases from J, with 10 bases between. This CDR3 is built from 15 residues. CDR1 is LNHDA, CDR2 SQIVND, per germline (reference sequence). CDR3 residues: CASSIDPGQNQPQHF. The CDR3 coding sequence is TGTGCCAGTAGTATAGATCCGGGACAAAATCAGCCCCAGCATTTT.

CDR3 amino acids: CASSPRLEAFF. For the CDR3, the DNA is TGTGCCAGCAGCCCACGGTTAGAAGCTTTCTTT. This chain uses TRBV7-9 with TRBJ1-1; unclear D gene. This CDR3 comprises 11 residues. V lost 5 bases and J lost 8, with 9 bases in between. The germline CDR1 and CDR2 sequences are SEHNR and FQNEAQ (reference sequence).

This chain connects TRBV5-1 to TRBJ2-1; 12 nucleotides line up with TRBD2. The CDR3 is 15 amino acids. Trimming cost V 3 bases and J 8 bases; bases outside gene matches: 6. Germline CDR1 reads SGHRS; CDR2 reads YFSETQ. CDR3 sequence (DNA): TGCGCCAGCAGCTCCAGGACTAGCGGGAAGCATGAGCAGTTCTTC. It translates to CASSSRTSGKHEQFF.

The rearrangement links TRBV2 to TRBJ1-1; D is perhaps TRBD1 (5 bases). Germline V lookup: CDR1 SNHLY, CDR2 FYNNEI. V dropped 8 bases and J dropped 5 bases, with 21 bases sitting between them. The CDR3 sequence is 15 residues long. DNA of the CDR3: TGTGCCAGCCACCAGGAGGGGAGCTTGGGGACTGAAGCTTTCTTT. It specifies CASHQEGSLGTEAFF.

J is TRBJ2-7 and V is TRBV25-1, with TRBD2 matching over 8 bases. CDR3 length: 15 residues. The V and J ends lost 1 base and 3 bases, in that order; junction bases with no gene match: 5. CDR1 is MGHDK and CDR2 is SYGVNS in the germline V gene. The CDR3 DNA sequence: TGTGCCAGCAGTGAATTGGGCGGGGGGCTCTACGAGCAGTACTTC. Its translation: CASSELGGGLYEQYF.

This chain links TRBV19 with TRBJ1-6, with 9 bases that match TRBD1. The CDR3 contains 15 residues. The V gene end was trimmed by 6 bases and the J gene end by 7 bases; junction bases not matched to a gene: 7. In germline, CDR1 is LNHDA, CDR2 SQIVND (reference sequence). The CDR3 region has the DNA TGTGCCAGTAGCACCGGGACAGGGCGGAATTCACCCCTCCACTTT. Protein: CASSTGTGRNSPLHF. Full variable domain (remainder filled in from reference TRBV19 and TRBJ1-6): DGGITQSPKYLFRKEGQNVTLSCEQNLNHDAMYWYRQDPGQGLRLIYYSQIVNDFQKGDIAEGYSVSREKKESFPLTVTSAQKNPTAFYLCASSTGTGRNSPLHFGNGTRLTVT.

The chain joins TRBV5-8 to TRBJ1-4, with 7 nucleotides matching TRBD1. This CDR3 comprises 15 residues. The germline CDR1 and CDR2 sequences are SGHTS and YDEGEE. J lost 0 bases, V lost 5 bases, and 4 bases had no gene match. CDR3 in DNA: TGTGCCAGCAGACCGGGACAGACAACTAATGAAAAACTGTTTTTT. Amino acids: CASRPGQTTNEKLFF.

This clone was picked up a small number of times. The J gene is TRBJ1-6, the V gene TRBV27; D unclear. Germline V gene sequence: CDR1 MNHEY, CDR2 SMNVEV (reference sequence). The V and J ends lost 5 bases and 10 bases respectively, with 15 bases between them. The CDR3 is 14 residues long. The CDR3 is CASSTHRGPSPLHF. CDR3 bases: TGTGCCAGCAGTACCCACCGAGGGCCCTCACCCCTCCACTTT.

The chain's CDR3 is CASSLARLAVLTGELFF. The CDR3 DNA sequence: TGTGCCAGCAGCTTAGCGCGATTAGCGGTTCTTACCGGGGAGCTGTTTTTT. This sequence joins TRBV7-2 and TRBJ2-2, with a tentative D call TRBD2 (6 bases). CDR1 and CDR2 (germline): SGHTA, FQGNSA. V dropped 0 bases and J dropped 5 bases, with 16 bases sitting between them. This CDR3 spans 17 amino acids.

J is TRBJ2-5 and V is TRBV28; TRBD1 agrees at 7 bases. Germline V gives CDR1 MDHEN, CDR2 SYDVKM. The CDR3 is 15 amino acids. With 5 bases clipped from V and 1 base from J, the junction kept 7 bases outside the gene matches. CDR3 sequence: CASSTPTGFQETQYF. The CDR3 DNA sequence: TGTGCCAGCAGTACCCCGACAGGGTTCCAAGAGACCCAGTACTTC.

The rearrangement uses TRBV19 and TRBJ2-7, with D possibly matching TRBD1 (6 bases). V lost 5 bases and J lost 3, with 17 bases in between. The CDR3 has 15 amino acids. Germline V gives CDR1 LNHDA, CDR2 SQIVND (reference sequence). CDR3 loop: CASSDPRGSSYEQYF. The CDR3 DNA follows: TGTGCCAGTAGTGACCCCAGGGGTTCCAGCTACGAGCAGTACTTC.

The chain uses TRBV9 and TRBJ1-3; D is unresolved. The CDR3 is 12 residues long. The V end was cut by 4 bases, the J end by 7 bases, with 9 bases between. CDR1 and CDR2 (germline): SGDLS, YYNGEE. The CDR3: CASSSARNTIYF. CDR3 nucleotides: TGTGCCAGCAGCTCCGCACGGAACACCATATATTTT. Full variable domain (rest looked up from reference TRBV9 and TRBJ1-3): DSGVTQTPKHLITATGQRVTLRCSPRSGDLSVYWYQQSLDQGLQFLIQYYNGEERAKGNILERFSAQQFPDLHSELNLSSLELGDSALYFCASSSARNTIYFGEGSWLTVV.

The V call is TRBV27, the J call TRBJ2-1; the match to TRBD2 covers 16 bases. Germline V CDR1 and CDR2: MNHEY, SMNVEV (reference sequence). Trimming removed 6 bases from V and 0 bases from J; junction bases left unmatched: 8. The length of the CDR3 is 19 residues. The CDR3 DNA reads TGTGCCAGCAGCCTTTTGGGACTAGCGGGGGGGAGCTCCTACAATGAGCAGTTCTTC. Its protein product is CASSLLGLAGGSSYNEQFF.

The V and J genes are TRBV10-3 and TRBJ1-1, with D possibly being TRBD1 (5 bases). Trimming took off 2 bases at V and 1 base at J, with 11 bases between the two ends. CDR3 length: 15 amino acids. Germline V gives CDR1 ENHRY, CDR2 SYGVKD. The CDR3 DNA follows: TGTGCCATCAGTGAGACTTGGGGCAGGAACACTGAAGCTTTCTTT. Residues: CAISETWGRNTEAFF.

This sequence joins TRBV3-1 (or the pseudogene TRBV3-2) and TRBJ1-3; TRBD1 agrees at 8 bases. This CDR3 has 14 amino acids. From germline, CDR1 is LGHDT and CDR2 YNNKEL (reference sequence). V trimming: 3 bases; J trimming: 3 bases; junction bases outside the gene matches: 1. Here the CDR3 reads CASSQTGVGNTIYF. CDR3 nucleotide sequence: TGTGCCAGCAGCCAGACAGGGGTTGGAAACACCATATATTTT.

This clone was counted a single time. The rearrangement joins TRBV28 to TRBJ1-5; no definite D call. Trimming left V 6 bases short and J 0 bases short, with 12 bases between. Germline loops: CDR1 MDHEN, CDR2 SYDVKM. CDR3 size: 15 residues. The CDR3 DNA reads as TGTGCCAGCAGCGGCCGGGTTCATAGCAATCAGCCCCAGCATTTT. As protein: CASSGRVHSNQPQHF.